Below are 4 T cell receptor beta chains sequenced from a single sample in a study of blood T cell repertoires in COVID-19. Libraries were prepared by immunoSEQ multiplex PCR; TCRdb keeps only in-frame clonotypes and omits some of them. The sample includes some 150,000 clones, over 60% of them seen just once. Sequencing was done on a sample of peripheral blood. These receptors originate from a woman of 80 years or more with active or convalescent COVID-19.

V and J are TRBV7-3 and TRBJ1-1; a possible D gene is TRBD1 (5 bases). There are 15 residues in the CDR3. With 5 bases removed from V and 0 bases from J, the gap between germline ends came to 13 bases. Germline-derived CDR1 and CDR2 are SGHTA and FQGTGA. This CDR3 reads CASSPARGLNTEAFF. The CDR3 DNA follows: TGTGCCAGCAGCCCAGCTAGGGGCCTGAACACTGAAGCTTTCTTT.

This sequence joins TRBV4-3 and TRBJ1-2; TRBD1 matches 8 bases. The CDR3 covers 13 residues. V lost 4 bases and J lost 6; bases outside the gene matches: 4. The germline gives CDR1 LGHNA, CDR2 YSLEER. The CDR3 DNA reads as TGCGCCAGCAGCCGGGACAGGAGTCATGGCTACACCTTC. This codes for CASSRDRSHGYTF.

The rearrangement joins TRBV7-2 to TRBJ2-1; D might be TRBD2 (6 bases). V was shortened by 5 bases and J by 8 bases, with 19 bases between the two germline ends. Germline V gene data show CDR1 as SGHTA and CDR2 as FQGNSA. This CDR3 comprises 15 residues. This CDR3 reads CASSPFTGGRDEQFF. The DNA of the CDR3 is TGTGCCAGCAGCCCATTCACCGGAGGGCGGGATGAGCAGTTCTTC. The full variable domain, in which reference TRBV7-2 and TRBJ2-1 provide the parts outside the CDR3, is GAGVSQSPSNKVTEKGKDVELRCDPISGHTALYWYRQSLGQGLEFLIYFQGNSAPDKSGLPSDRFSAERTGGSVSTLTIQRTQQEDSAVYLCASSPFTGGRDEQFFGPGTRLTVL.

This clone was seen only a few times. This chain links TRBV6-1 with TRBJ2-7, with D perhaps TRBD1 (5 bases). The CDR3 is 15 amino acids. Trimming took off 0 bases at V and 2 bases at J, with 11 bases between the two ends. From germline, CDR1 is MNHNS and CDR2 SASEGT. The DNA of the CDR3 is TGTGCCAGCAGTGAAGCGCAGGGTGACCCCTACGAGCAGTACTTC. This sequence encodes CASSEAQGDPYEQYF.